This T cell receptor beta chain was found in a study of regulatory T cells in long-lasting Graves disease (dated by TCRdb to the early 2020s). Describing the broader study: Patients with newly diagnosed Graves' disease had been on antithyroid drugs for under 3 months. Persistent Graves' disease patients were compared with newly diagnosed Graves' disease patients by peripheral blood TCR sequencing and RNA sequencing. The study was conducted in China and was registered as a clinical trial. A total of about 35 samples underwent TCR sequencing, from about 13 patients with persistent Graves' disease and some 20 patients with newly diagnosed Graves' disease. On the study overall, not on this receptor specifically: Compared with newly diagnosed patients, persistent Graves' disease patients had lower TCR Shannon entropy and fewer highly expanded clones, which suggests clonal expansion. The authors acknowledged the small sample size as a limitation that may reduce accuracy. Sequencing and analysis were restricted to the TCR beta chain. Preferential use of TRBV28, TRBJ1-2 and TRBJ2-5 was observed in persistent disease, whereas TRBV20-1 and TRBJ2-1 were favored in newly diagnosed disease. More public clonotypes were shared among persistent patients (under 3,000) than among newly diagnosed patients (966). Only peripheral blood was studied, because thyroid tissue, the primary lesion, was inaccessible.

Library method: multiplex PCR. Sequencing took place on an Illumina HiSeq 4000. iRepertoire HTBI primers and Arm-PCR amplification of CDR3 regions were used to construct TCR beta libraries. Gel purification was performed on PCR products prior to sequencing. Regarding the original processing steps: Gene usage analysis of CDR3 amino acid clonotypes used the 55 to 65 TRBV and 11 to 15 TRBJ segments found across samples. COPE and FqMerger were used to merge filtered high-quality paired reads into contigs. BLAST was used to align contigs to the IMGT TRBV, TRBD and TRBJ reference genes, and CDR3 was defined following IMGT. Clonotypes above 0.1% frequency were classified as highly expanded clones. Repertoire diversity was measured by Shannon entropy, and V-J evenness by the Gini coefficient. Clonotypes shared by more than one individual were considered public. TCRdb cleaned the public reads at Q25 with fastp, built clones with MiXCR and kept in-frame beta chains. Duplicate CDR3 protein sequences are folded into a single record with the most common DNA and genes. The V and J calls come from TCRdb's annotation, not from the publication. The table for this sample lists hundreds of thousands of distinct CDR3 sequences; about 16% of them were counted only once. In total, the top ten clones hold 20% to 30% of the sample.

Ten or more counts support this clonotype. The antigen this receptor binds is unknown. There are no base qualities to consult, and no much larger clone falls within one base. Reading the germline V gene gives CDR1 KGHSH and CDR2 LQKENI. The CDR3 covers 14 residues, taking in both the cysteine and the phenylalanine. CDR3 DNA only is kept here, 42 bases in frame from base 1. V sheds 1 base and J sheds 9 bases, leaving 10 bases between their ends. The time point tag for this specimen amounts to: newly diagnosed GD, antithyroid drugs for less than 3 months. For both TCR sequencing and RNA sequencing, RNA was extracted from PBMCs in TRIzol. Graves' disease was diagnosed according to American Thyroid Association guidelines. The patients came from an endocrinology department in Xi'an, China. Each patient gave roughly 8.4 milliliters of peripheral blood, collected in an EDTA anticoagulant tube. Ficoll Paque Plus density gradient separation was used to isolate PBMCs, and no further T cell sorting was done. An Agilent 2100 Bioanalyzer and agarose gel were used to check RNA quality, while a NanoDrop 2000 measured RNA concentration.

The same data also contributed to another study, on T cells in Graves' hyperthyroidism and ophthalmopathy. As that second study puts it: Stable Graves' hyperthyroidism was defined as no progression to ophthalmopathy during 18 months of follow-up. Hyperthyroidism patients were aged 18 to 65 years and newly diagnosed, with disease duration of less than 2 months. Any patient with an uncontrolled infection, another autoimmune disease, pregnancy or lactation was excluded. Clinical symptoms, serum thyroxine and TRAb, thyroid ultrasound, and orbital computed tomography formed the basis for the diagnoses. For the first round of RT-PCR on the TCR CDR3, the HTBI primer set was used together with the Qiagen OneStep RT-PCR kit. Most expanded thyroid clonotypes (frequency above 0.001) were also found in blood, which suggests that blood repertoires may mirror thyroid immune responses. A 13 V-J signature model separated ophthalmopathy from stable hyperthyroidism, with around 90% sensitivity and about 81% specificity in cross-validation and 80%/75% in testing. During validation, the model predicted progression to ophthalmopathy a median of roughly 7.1 months ahead of onset, with just under 71% sensitivity and 72.22% specificity. TCR V-J signatures able to tell the groups apart were searched for in a discovery cohort of approximately 95 patients, of whom more than 40 had Graves' ophthalmopathy and about 55 had stable Graves' hyperthyroidism. Prospective prediction of ophthalmopathy was tested in an independent validation cohort consisting of fewer than 20 hyperthyroidism patients and some 17 patients who later progressed to ophthalmopathy. The approximately 100 discovery patients were divided at random into training and test sets in a 7:3 ratio. Thyroid tissue and blood T-cell repertoires from more than five Graves' hyperthyroidism patients were also compared in the study. After blood sampling, hyperthyroidism patients were treated with methimazole at a starting dose of 30 mg daily, and ophthalmopathy patients were treated with high-dose intravenous methylprednisolone. Libraries were constructed in a second round of multiplex PCR, after which size selection and purification were carried out. The libraries were sequenced on an Illumina HiSeq2000 using paired-end 100 bp reads. SOAPnuke was used to process the raw data, removing reads that contained adapters or uncalled bases, had a mean Phred below 15, or lacked an exact match to the constant primer or identifier. High-quality paired reads were merged with COPE v1.2.5, and unique nucleotide sequences were defined as clonotypes. MiTCR v1.1 was used to align the clonotypes against IMGT TRBV, TRBD and TRBJ reference segments. Only V-J combinations with frequency above 0.0001, covering about 99% of repertoires, were analysed. The TCS score was defined as F50 (clonal expansion) divided by E x V (chaos), with BLOSUM62-based TCRdist calculated between CDR3 peptides within each V-J. Welch's t-statistics and random forest reduced approximately 520 V-J features to roughly 13, which were used in a naive Bayes classifier (R e1071). Sample size was not statistically predetermined, and investigators were not blinded to group allocation. The paper reports TCR Vbeta CDR3 sequencing of roughly 140 peripheral blood samples: approximately 41 ophthalmopathy, approximately 74 hyperthyroidism and approximately 17 progressor patients.

The input for sequencing was peripheral blood mononuclear cells (PBMCs), taken at new diagnosis, from a patient treated with antithyroid drugs. In this chain, TRBV18 is recombined with TRBJ1-6; tentative D gene TRBD1, with 6 bases matching. This clonotype was obtained from a woman aged 40-65 years with Graves disease. Donor details come from another sample of the same person, matched by shared clones. The sequenced DNA: TGTGCCAGCTCACCACAGGGGGAAGGTTCACCCCTCCACTTT. This yields the protein CASSPQGEGSPLHF.